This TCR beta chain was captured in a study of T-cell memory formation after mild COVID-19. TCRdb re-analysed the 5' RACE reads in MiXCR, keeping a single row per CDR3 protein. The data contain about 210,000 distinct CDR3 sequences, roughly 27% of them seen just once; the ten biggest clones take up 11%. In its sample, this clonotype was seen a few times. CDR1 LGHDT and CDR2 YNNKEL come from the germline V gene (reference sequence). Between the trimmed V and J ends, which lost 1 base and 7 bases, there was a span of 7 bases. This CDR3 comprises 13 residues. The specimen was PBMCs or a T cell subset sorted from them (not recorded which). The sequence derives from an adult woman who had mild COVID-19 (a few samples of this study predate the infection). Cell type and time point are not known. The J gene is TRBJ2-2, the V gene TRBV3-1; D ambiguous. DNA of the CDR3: TGTGCCAGCAGCCAAGGACTCGACGGGGAGCTGTTTTTT. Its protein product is CASSQGLDGELFF.